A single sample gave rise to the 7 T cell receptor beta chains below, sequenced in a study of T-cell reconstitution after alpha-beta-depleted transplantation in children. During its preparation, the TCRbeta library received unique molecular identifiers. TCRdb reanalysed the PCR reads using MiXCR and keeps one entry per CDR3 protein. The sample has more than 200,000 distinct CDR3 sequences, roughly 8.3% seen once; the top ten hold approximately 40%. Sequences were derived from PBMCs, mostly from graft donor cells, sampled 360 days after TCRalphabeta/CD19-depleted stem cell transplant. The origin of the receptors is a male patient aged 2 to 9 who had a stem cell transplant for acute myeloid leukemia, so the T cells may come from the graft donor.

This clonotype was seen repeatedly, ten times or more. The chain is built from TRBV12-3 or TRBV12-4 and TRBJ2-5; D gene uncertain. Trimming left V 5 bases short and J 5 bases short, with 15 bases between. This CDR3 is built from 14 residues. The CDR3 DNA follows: TGTGCCAGCAGTCCACGCCCACGTCAGGAGACCCAGTACTTC. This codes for CASSPRPRQETQYF.

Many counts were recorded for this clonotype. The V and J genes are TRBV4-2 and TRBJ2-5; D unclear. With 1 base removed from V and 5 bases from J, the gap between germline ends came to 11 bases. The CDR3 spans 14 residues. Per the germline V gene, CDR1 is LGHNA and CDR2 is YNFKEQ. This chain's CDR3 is CASSQVDELETQYF. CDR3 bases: TGTGCCAGCAGCCAAGTAGACGAGCTCGAGACCCAGTACTTC.

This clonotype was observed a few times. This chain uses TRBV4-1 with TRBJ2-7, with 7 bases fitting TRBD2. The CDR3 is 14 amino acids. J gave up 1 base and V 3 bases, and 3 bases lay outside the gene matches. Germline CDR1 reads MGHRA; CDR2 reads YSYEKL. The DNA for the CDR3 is TGCGCCAGCAGCCATTTCGGGGGGTCCTACGAGCAGTACTTC. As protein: CASSHFGGSYEQYF.

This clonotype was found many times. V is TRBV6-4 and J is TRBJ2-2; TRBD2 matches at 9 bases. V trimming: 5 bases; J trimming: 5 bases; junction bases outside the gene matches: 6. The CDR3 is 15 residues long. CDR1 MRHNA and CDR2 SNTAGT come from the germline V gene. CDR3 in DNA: TGTGCCAGCAGTCCGCGGGAGGGCCGTACCGGGGAGCTGTTTTTT. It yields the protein CASSPREGRTGELFF.

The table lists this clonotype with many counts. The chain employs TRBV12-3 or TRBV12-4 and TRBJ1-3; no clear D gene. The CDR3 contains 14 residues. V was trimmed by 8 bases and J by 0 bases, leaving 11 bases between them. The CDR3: CASLTGSSGNTIYF. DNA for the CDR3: TGTGCCAGCCTCACTGGGAGCTCTGGAAACACCATATATTTT.

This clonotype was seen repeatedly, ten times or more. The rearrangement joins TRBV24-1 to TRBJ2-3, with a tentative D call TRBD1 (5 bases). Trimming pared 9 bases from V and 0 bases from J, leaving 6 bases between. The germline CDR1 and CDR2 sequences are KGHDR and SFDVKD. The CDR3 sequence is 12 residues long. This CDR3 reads CATQGSTDTQYF. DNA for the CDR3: TGTGCCACCCAGGGTAGCACAGATACGCAGTATTTT.

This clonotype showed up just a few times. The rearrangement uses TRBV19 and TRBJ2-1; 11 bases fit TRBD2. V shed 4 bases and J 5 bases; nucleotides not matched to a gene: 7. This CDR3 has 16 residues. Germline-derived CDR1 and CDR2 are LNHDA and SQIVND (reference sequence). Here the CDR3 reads CASSTASGRKNNEQFF. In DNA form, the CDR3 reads TGTGCCAGTAGTACGGCTAGCGGGAGGAAGAACAATGAGCAGTTCTTC.